This T cell receptor (beta chain) stems from a study of Tregs in tolerant kidney transplant recipients. The table came from immunoSEQ multiplex PCR; TCRdb's copy has only in-frame clones and leaves some out. The sample records 90,000 to 130,000 clones, around 87% being singletons. This clone has just a few counts. The sequenced sample was CD4+ T cells from blood, obtained before the transplant. The TCR was taken from a human donor who received a combined kidney and bone marrow transplant.

In DNA form, the CDR3 reads TGTGCCAGCTGCGACTCTAATCAGCCCCAGCATTTT. Amino acids: CASCDSNQPQHF. The V call is TRBV2, the J call TRBJ1-5; D is uncertain. CDR3 size: 12 residues. The germline V and J ends were trimmed by 8 bases and 4 bases, with 9 bases remaining between them. Germline assignment: CDR1 SNHLY and CDR2 FYNNEI. The full variable domain, its missing parts supplied by reference TRBV2 and TRBJ1-5, is EPEVTQTPSHQVTQMGQEVILRCVPISNHLYFYWYRQILGQKVEFLVSFYNNEISEKSEIFDDQFSVERPDGSNFTLKIRSTKLEDSAMYFCASCDSNQPQHFGDGTRLSIL.